Each of the 30 T cell receptor beta chains below was sequenced from the same sample in a study of T cell responses to AZD1222 COVID-19 vaccine. The data were produced by immunoSEQ multiplex PCR, yet TCRdb's version contains in-frame clones alone and is incomplete. The data contain roughly 100,000 clones, approximately 81% of them seen just once; the ten biggest clones take up over 15%. The sequencing used peripheral blood, collected on day 0 of AZD1222 vaccination. These receptor sequences come from an adult in good health.

The chain has TRBV7-8 and TRBJ1-1, with unresolved D. The CDR3 loop spans 14 amino acids. The germline gives CDR1 SGHVS, CDR2 FQNEAQ. V lost 0 bases, J lost 5 bases, and 10 bases lay in between. In nucleotides, the CDR3 is TGTGCCAGCAGCTTAGCCCAGGACCTTACTGAAGCTTTCTTT. Its translation: CASSLAQDLTEAFF.

Only a few counts were recorded for this clone. This chain links TRBV5-5 with TRBJ2-2, with 10 bases fitting TRBD2. The germline gives CDR1 SGHKS, CDR2 YYEKEE (reference sequence). The CDR3 length is 16 residues. The V and J ends lost 4 bases and 7 bases, in that order; junction bases with no gene match: 10. CDR3 sequence reads: CASSRTSGEIRGELFF. The CDR3 bases are TGTGCCAGCAGCCGAACTAGCGGGGAGATCCGCGGGGAGCTGTTTTTT. Supplemented by reference TRBV5-5 and TRBJ2-2, the full variable domain reads DAGVTQSPTHLIKTRGQQVTLRCSPISGHKSVSWYQQVLGQGPQFIFQYYEKEERGRGNFPDRFSARQFPNYSSELNVNALLLGDSALYLCASSRTSGEIRGELFFGEGSRLTVL.

The chain has TRBV7-2 and TRBJ1-4, with no clear D. Germline CDR1 SGHTA, CDR2 FQGNSA. The CDR3 sequence is 13 residues long. Trimming removed 6 bases at V and 8 bases at J, with 13 bases between. CDR3 in amino acids: CASRSPLGEKLFF. The CDR3 DNA reads as TGTGCCAGCAGAAGTCCGTTGGGCGAAAAACTGTTTTTT.

This chain uses TRBV14 with TRBJ1-6; D ambiguous. Germline CDR1 is SGHDN and CDR2 is FVKESK. The CDR3 is 14 amino acids. With 0 bases removed from V and 9 bases from J, the gap between germline ends came to 9 bases. CDR3 in DNA: TGTGCCAGCAGCCAAGAAGCGGTCTCTTCACCCCTCCACTTT. Its translation: CASSQEAVSSPLHF.

The chain carries TRBV5-1 and TRBJ2-1, with 8 nucleotides matching TRBD2. There are 17 residues in the CDR3. V lost 0 bases to trimming and J lost 6 bases; unmatched junction nucleotides: 11. The V gene's germline CDR1 is SGHRS and CDR2 YFSETQ. As DNA, the CDR3 is TGCGCCAGCAGCTTGGTACTCGGGGGGGCTTGGTCCAATGAGCAGTTCTTC. It encodes CASSLVLGGAWSNEQFF. Full variable domain (rest looked up from reference TRBV5-1 and TRBJ2-1): KAGVTQTPRYLIKTRGQQVTLSCSPISGHRSVSWYQQTPGQGLQFLFEYFSETQRNKGNFPGRFSGRQFSNSRSEMNVSTLELGDSALYLCASSLVLGGAWSNEQFFGPGTRLTVL.

V usage is TRBV21-1 and J usage is TRBJ2-7; TRBD2 is the table's D call and was not checked against the DNA. TRBV21-1 is deemed a pseudogene. The CDR3 is 19 amino acids. CDR3 amino acids: CASSKCRIGLAGGVYEQYF. CDR3 nucleotides: TGTGCCAGCAGCAAATGCCGTATAGGACTAGCGGGAGGTGTTTACGAGCAGTACTTC.

In DNA, the CDR3 is TGTGCCAGCAGCTCCCGGACCCGGAGCGAGCAGTACGTC. Amino acid sequence: CASSSRTRSEQYV. The rearrangement uses TRBV21-1 and TRBJ2-7. TRBV21-1 is labeled a pseudogene. This CDR3 has 13 amino acids.

This sequence joins TRBV5-4 and TRBJ2-4; D might be TRBD2 (5 bases). Germline V lookup: CDR1 SGHNT, CDR2 YYREEE (reference sequence). The length of the CDR3 is 15 residues. Trimming shortened V by 3 bases and J by 1 base, and 11 bases separated the two germline ends. The CDR3 DNA sequence: TGTGCCAGCAGCTCGGCGGGCGCTGCCAAAAACATTCAGTACTTC. Amino acid sequence: CASSSAGAAKNIQYF.

The chain joins TRBV27 to TRBJ1-2, with a weak D call TRBD1 (6 bases). The CDR3 spans 13 residues. CDR1 is MNHEY and CDR2 is SMNVEV in the germline V gene (reference sequence). V was trimmed by 3 bases and J by 4 bases, leaving 9 bases between them. The DNA of the CDR3 is TGTGCCAGCAGTTTCGACAGGTTCTATGGCTACACCTTC. It is translated as CASSFDRFYGYTF.

The V call is TRBV2, the J call TRBJ1-6, with 8 bases aligning to TRBD1. The CDR3 runs 15 residues. Looked up from germline, CDR1 is SNHLY and CDR2 is FYNNEI. The J segment lost 3 bases and the V segment lost 6 bases, leaving 4 bases of the junction unmatched. The CDR3 loop is CASRETGVYNSPLHF. The CDR3 DNA sequence: TGTGCCAGCAGGGAGACAGGGGTCTATAATTCACCCCTCCACTTT.

CDR3: CASSDRASGRREQFF. The CDR3 bases are TGTGCCAGCAGTGACAGGGCTAGCGGGAGAAGAGAGCAGTTCTTC. The chain carries TRBV6-4 and TRBJ2-1; 10 nucleotides line up with TRBD2. The germline CDR1 and CDR2 sequences are MRHNA and SNTAGT. This CDR3 is built from 15 residues. The V gene end was trimmed by 2 bases and the J gene end by 10 bases; junction bases not matched to a gene: 8.

This clone appeared once. This sequence joins TRBV5-4 and TRBJ2-2; D gene ambiguous. The CDR3 runs to 14 residues. Germline-derived CDR1 and CDR2 are SGHNT and YYREEE (reference sequence). Trimming pared 2 bases from V and 0 bases from J, leaving 5 bases between. CDR3 nucleotides: TGTGCCAGCAGCTTAAATACGAACACCGGGGAGCTGTTTTTT. Encoded protein: CASSLNTNTGELFF.

This sequence joins TRBV12-5 and TRBJ1-5; D possibly corresponds to TRBD1 (6 bases). This CDR3 has 16 residues. V was pared by 6 bases and J by 4 bases, with 19 bases between. From germline, CDR1 is LGHNT and CDR2 FRNRAP. CDR3 loop: CASGRARGALNQPQHF. CDR3 nucleotides: TGTGCTAGTGGACGGGCAAGGGGGGCTCTTAATCAGCCCCAGCATTTT. Full variable domain (rest looked up from reference TRBV12-5 and TRBJ1-5): DARVTQTPRHKVTEMGQEVTMRCQPILGHNTVFWYRQTMMQGLELLAYFRNRAPLDDSGMPKDRFSAEMPDATLATLKIQPSEPRDSAVYFCASGRARGALNQPQHFGDGTRLSIL.

V is TRBV10-1 and J is TRBJ2-7; TRBD1 might be the D (5 bases). From germline, CDR1 is WNHNN and CDR2 SYGVQD (reference sequence). The CDR3 is 14 residues long. V gave up 6 bases and J gave up 0 bases, with 12 bases separating them. Here the CDR3 reads CASSYGASSYEQYF. The CDR3 DNA reads TGCGCCAGCAGCTATGGGGCCAGCTCCTACGAGCAGTACTTC.

The rearrangement links TRBV28 to TRBJ1-3, with TRBD1 matching 7 bases. V lost 6 bases and J lost 2; bases outside the gene matches: 4. Germline V gives CDR1 MDHEN, CDR2 SYDVKM. The CDR3 length is 14 residues. CDR3 sequence (DNA): TGTGCCAGCAGCCTGCAGGGGGCTGGAAACACCATATATTTT. Protein sequence: CASSLQGAGNTIYF. The variable domain in full, completed from reference TRBV28 and TRBJ1-3, reads DVKVTQSSRYLVKRTGEKVFLECVQDMDHENMFWYRQDPGLGLRLIYFSYDVKMKEKGDIPEGYSVSREKKERFSLILESASTNQTSMYLCASSLQGAGNTIYFGEGSWLTVV.

This chain links TRBV7-3 with TRBJ2-2; D gene unclear. The CDR3 runs to 13 residues. CDR1 and CDR2 from the germline V gene are SGHTA and FQGTGA. V lost 5 bases to trimming and J lost 7 bases, with 11 bases between them. CDR3 amino acids: CASSPSKDGELFF. The DNA for the CDR3 is TGTGCCAGCAGCCCCAGTAAGGACGGGGAGCTGTTTTTT.

The chain recombines TRBV6-5 with TRBJ2-5; D possibly corresponds to TRBD1 (5 bases). Germline loops: CDR1 MNHEY, CDR2 SVGAGI. The V and J ends lost 0 bases and 4 bases respectively, with 15 bases between them. The length of the CDR3 is 16 residues. CDR3 bases: TGTGCCAGCAGTTACTCGTATCTCGGAAGGGGAGAGACCCAGTACTTC. Its translation: CASSYSYLGRGETQYF.

The V and J genes are TRBV19 and TRBJ2-1; D may be TRBD1 (5 bases). Germline V gene lookup returns CDR1 LNHDA and CDR2 SQIVND (reference sequence). CDR3 length: 15 amino acids. Between the trimmed V and J ends, which lost 6 bases and 7 bases, there was a span of 19 bases. As DNA, the CDR3 is TGTGCCAGTAGAAGCAACTGGCAGGGTTTAAATGAGCAGTTCTTC. This codes for CASRSNWQGLNEQFF.

The chain couples TRBV11-3 to TRBJ2-1; TRBD2 agrees at 14 bases. The trim removed 2 bases at V and 1 base at J, leaving 7 bases unmatched. The CDR3 covers 19 residues. Germline CDR1 is SGHNT and CDR2 is YENEEA. CDR3 region: CASSLSGTSGGPSYNEQFF. For the CDR3, the DNA is TGTGCCAGCAGCTTATCGGGGACTAGCGGGGGCCCTTCCTACAATGAGCAGTTCTTC.

V usage is TRBV11-1 and J usage is TRBJ2-1; 8 nucleotides match TRBD2. The germline CDR1 and CDR2 sequences are SGHAT and FQDESV (reference sequence). The trim removed 5 bases at V and 5 bases at J, leaving 11 bases unmatched. The CDR3 extends over 16 amino acids. The DNA for the CDR3 is TGTGCCAGCAGCCCATACAGCGGGAGTCTGAACAATGAGCAGTTCTTC. Its translation: CASSPYSGSLNNEQFF. Filled out from reference TRBV11-1 and TRBJ2-1, the complete variable domain reads EAEVAQSPRYKITEKSQAVAFWCDPISGHATLYWYRQILGQGPELLVQFQDESVVDDSQLPKDRFSAERLKGVDSTLKIQPAELGDSAMYLCASSPYSGSLNNEQFFGPGTRLTVL.

The sample holds a few counts of this clone. The J gene is TRBJ1-2, the V gene TRBV6-4; no reliable D call. V lost 5 bases to trimming and J lost 1 base, with 8 bases between them. Germline values: CDR1 MRHNA, CDR2 SNTAGT. The CDR3 is 13 amino acids. In nucleotides, the CDR3 is TGTGCCAGCAGTCCGGCAATTAACTATGGCTACACCTTC. This gives the protein CASSPAINYGYTF.

The V and J genes are TRBV18 and TRBJ2-7, with 7 positions matching TRBD1. The CDR3 is made up of 15 amino acids. Trimming at V came to 6 bases and at J to 0 bases, leaving 8 bases not matched to a gene. CDR1 and CDR2 (germline): KGHSH, LQKENI. CDR3 DNA: TGTGCCAGCTCGTTCGGACAGGAGTTCTCCTACGAGCAGTACTTC. Its translation: CASSFGQEFSYEQYF. The full variable domain, with the rest looked up from reference TRBV18 and TRBJ2-7, is NAGVMQNPRHLVRRRGQEARLRCSPMKGHSHVYWYRQLPEEGLKFMVYLQKENIIDESGMPKERFSAEFPKEGPSILRIQQVVRGDSAAYFCASSFGQEFSYEQYFGPGTRLTVT.

The chain combines TRBV20-1 with TRBJ2-1, with no clear D. Germline V lookup: CDR1 DFQATT, CDR2 SNEGSKA (reference sequence). The CDR3 covers 12 residues. The V end was cut by 3 bases, the J end by 9 bases, with 12 bases between. The CDR3 nucleotides read TGCAGTGCTAGTCAACAAATATCTGAGCAGTTCTTC. It codes for CSASQQISEQFF.

The rearrangement links TRBV5-4 to TRBJ1-4, with 8 bases fitting TRBD1. The CDR3 is made up of 15 amino acids. Trimming at V came to 0 bases and at J to 11 bases, leaving 9 bases not matched to a gene. Per germline, CDR1 SGHNT and CDR2 YYREEE (reference sequence). The CDR3 is CASSLGVAGGWKLFF. In DNA, the CDR3 is TGTGCCAGCAGCTTGGGGGTTGCAGGGGGCTGGAAACTGTTTTTT. The complete variable domain, with remaining parts taken from reference TRBV5-4 and TRBJ1-4, reads ETGVTQSPTHLIKTRGQQVTLRCSSQSGHNTVSWYQQALGQGPQFIFQYYREEENGRGNFPPRFSGLQFPNYSSELNVNALELDDSALYLCASSLGVAGGWKLFFGSGTQLSVL.

The gene calls are TRBV7-2 and TRBJ1-1, with D maybe TRBD1 (5 bases). CDR1 is SGHTA, CDR2 FQGNSA, per germline. V was shortened by 2 bases and J by 5 bases, with 15 bases between the two germline ends. The CDR3 length is 15 residues. CDR3 sequence: CASSLITGVRTEAFF. The CDR3 bases are TGTGCCAGCAGCTTAATTACGGGGGTTAGGACTGAAGCTTTCTTT.

The gene calls are TRBV7-9 and TRBJ1-1; the D is unclear. In germline, CDR1 is SEHNR, CDR2 FQNEAQ (reference sequence). This CDR3 has 17 residues. V shed 1 base and J shed 1 base, with 16 bases lying between them. CDR3 region: CASSLGSFPYSNTEAFF. For the CDR3, the DNA is TGTGCCAGCAGCTTAGGAAGTTTCCCTTATTCGAACACTGAAGCTTTCTTT.

The chain employs TRBV19 and TRBJ2-1, with D maybe TRBD1 (5 bases). The V gene's germline CDR1 is LNHDA and CDR2 SQIVND (reference sequence). V was shortened by 2 bases and J by 5 bases, with 13 bases between the two germline ends. This CDR3 region has 15 residues. In DNA, the CDR3 is TGTGCCAGTAGTATACAGGGTACCCGACACAATGAGCAGTTCTTC. Protein product: CASSIQGTRHNEQFF.

This chain links TRBV2 with TRBJ1-5; D gene uncertain. This CDR3 spans 11 amino acids. Germline V CDR1 and CDR2: SNHLY, FYNNEI. V was pared by 4 bases and J by 14 bases, with 12 bases between. The CDR3: CASSVGPDEHF. As DNA, the CDR3 is TGTGCCAGCAGTGTTGGACCAGATGAGCATTTT.

The chain couples TRBV9 to TRBJ1-2, with a tentative D call TRBD1 (6 bases). V gave up 3 bases and J gave up 8 bases, with 20 bases separating them. The CDR3 sequence is 15 residues long. Germline CDR1 reads SGDLS; CDR2 reads YYNGEE. In DNA, the CDR3 is TGTGCCAGCAGCGGGGGGACGGACAGCCACCTAGGCTACACCTTC. Its protein product is CASSGGTDSHLGYTF.

This rearrangement joins TRBV12-3 or TRBV12-4 to TRBJ1-2; 9 nucleotides agree with TRBD1. There are 13 residues in the CDR3. After removal of 7 bases from V and 6 bases from J, the junction contained 6 bases not matched to a gene. The CDR3 is CASIQGAGDGYTF. The DNA for the CDR3 is TGTGCCAGCATACAGGGGGCCGGAGATGGCTACACCTTC.